Below are 28 T cell receptor beta chains sequenced from a single sample in a study of tumor-infiltrating lymphocytes in primary liver carcinoma. Priming with a constant-region primer yielded TCR beta cDNA from around 0.45 ug total RNA. Library construction for TCR beta comprised three nested multiplex PCR rounds performed with slightly modified ARM-PCR. Use of TRBV1-TRBV30 forward primers with a C-beta reverse primer characterized the first two PCR rounds, which lasted nine to eleven cycles each. Using its own MiXCR run on the multiplex PCR reads, TCRdb lists one record per CDR3 protein. The sample lists 310,000 or so distinct CDR3 sequences, 45% to 70% occurring once. Unsorted whole blood supplied the RNA, and germline DNA was extracted too. Input material: peripheral blood. These receptors were taken from a woman in her twenties or thirties with primary liver carcinoma and hepatitis B virus infection.

This clonotype came up a few times. This chain links TRBV12-3 or TRBV12-4 with TRBJ2-5, with D uncertain. The CDR3 covers 14 residues. The V gene lost 5 bases and the J gene lost 4 bases, with 14 bases spanning the gap. CDR3 nucleotides: TGTGCCAGCAGTGAAACTTTTCTCGGAGAGACCCAGTACTTC. It specifies CASSETFLGETQYF.

This clonotype was picked up a small number of times. V and J are TRBV5-6 and TRBJ1-2; 9 nucleotides align to TRBD1. Germline V CDR1 and CDR2: SGHDT, YYEEEE. The junction had 11 bases not matched to a gene; V was cut back by 2 bases and J by 3 bases. This CDR3 is built from 17 residues. CDR3 DNA: TGTGCCAGCAGCTTCTGGGACAGGGATTTACGCCACTATGGCTACACCTTC. This gives the protein CASSFWDRDLRHYGYTF. Full variable domain (outside the CDR3, taken from reference TRBV5-6 and TRBJ1-2): DAGVTQSPTHLIKTRGQQVTLRCSPKSGHDTVSWYQQALGQGPQFIFQYYEEEERQRGNFPDRFSGHQFPNYSSELNVNALLLGDSALYLCASSFWDRDLRHYGYTFGSGTRLTVV.

The chain combines TRBV7-9 with TRBJ2-5, with TRBD2 matching over 8 bases. Germline values: CDR1 SEHNR, CDR2 FQNEAQ (reference sequence). The CDR3 is made up of 15 amino acids. V lost 5 bases to trimming and J lost 3 bases; unmatched junction nucleotides: 8. Here the CDR3 DNA reads TGTGCCAGCAGCATCACTAGCGGAAGGGAAGAGACCCAGTACTTC. Amino acids: CASSITSGREETQYF.

This clonotype turned up a few times. The chain is built from TRBV10-2 and TRBJ2-7; D perhaps matches TRBD1 (6 bases). Trimming shortened V by 6 bases and J by 0 bases, and 21 bases separated the two germline ends. From germline, CDR1 is WSHSY and CDR2 SAAADI. CDR3 length: 17 residues. CDR3 bases: TGCGCCAGCAGCAGGGGTTCCCTCGACGCTAGCTCCTACGAGCAGTACTTC. It yields the protein CASSRGSLDASSYEQYF.

Details on this clonotype: This may come from a read error, since a much larger clone is one base off. V and J are TRBV6-5 and TRBJ1-4; the D gene is possibly TRBD1 (5 bases). The CDR3 is 15 amino acids. Germline V CDR1 and CDR2: MNHEY, SVGAGI. CDR3 protein: CVSRRDSATNEKLFF. The DNA of the CDR3 is TGTGTCAGCAGACGAGACAGTGCAACTAATGAAAAACTGTTTTTT.

A note on this clonotype: Being one base from a much bigger clone, this may be a read error. The conserved final phenylalanine or tryptophan is absent from the CDR3, which likely points to a read error. V and J are TRBV12-5 and TRBJ2-1; D is possibly TRBD1 or TRBD2 (6 bases each). The CDR3 loop spans 13 amino acids. Trimming removed 7 bases from V and 7 bases from J, with 14 bases in between. Germline CDR1 LGHNT, CDR2 FRNRAP. CDR3 residues: CASAPGAWNEQFI. CDR3 sequence (DNA): TGTGCTAGTGCCCCGGGGGCCTGGAATGAGCAGTTCATC.

Details on this clonotype: Since a much larger clone is just one base distant, this may be a read error. This sequence joins TRBV6-2 or TRBV6-3 and TRBJ1-4; D remains unclear. Germline loops: CDR1 MNHEY, CDR2 SVGEGT. This CDR3 spans 14 amino acids. V was pared by 5 bases and J by 9 bases, with 16 bases between. In DNA, the CDR3 is TGTGCCAGCAGTCCTTGGAGGAAGATCCAAAAACTGTTTTTT. Translated: CASSPWRKIQKLFF.

For this clonotype: Germline is not matched at one junction end, which may reflect a read error. The chain is built from TRBV11-2 and TRBJ2-5; 7 bases line up with TRBD2. Germline assignment: CDR1 SGHAT and CDR2 FQNNGV. The CDR3 spans 15 residues. CDR3 loop: CASSLASTRRETQYF. In nucleotides, the CDR3 is TGTGCCAGCAGCTTAGCCTCGACTAGGCGGGAGACCCAGTATTTC. The full variable domain, rest sourced from reference TRBV11-2 and TRBJ2-5, is EAGVAQSPRYKIIEKRQSVAFWCNPISGHATLYWYQQILGQGPKLLIQFQNNGVVDDSQLPKDRFSAERLKGVDSTLKIQPAKLEDSAVYLCASSLASTRRETQYFGPGTRLLVL.

Points on this clonotype: A much bigger clone sits one base away, suggesting this may be a read error. This chain links TRBV12-5 with TRBJ2-7; the D gene is possibly TRBD2 (6 bases). Germline V gives CDR1 LGHNT, CDR2 FRNRAP. This CDR3 region has 15 residues. The CDR3 here is CASSLAPGSSYEQYF. The CDR3 DNA sequence: TGTGCTAGTAGTTTGGCCCCCGGGAGCTCCTACGAGCAGTACTTC.

Remarks on this clonotype: Compared with germline, one end of the junction differs, possibly owing to a read error. The rearrangement links TRBV6-1 to TRBJ1-1, with D perhaps matching TRBD1 (6 bases). Germline loops: CDR1 MNHNS, CDR2 SASEGT. The CDR3 sequence is 16 residues long. CDR3 sequence reads: CVSSSHTGAQGTEAIF. The CDR3 DNA is TGTGTCAGCAGTTCCCATACCGGGGCCCAGGGGACTGAAGCTATCTTT.

The CDR3 is CAIGKPGAGDNEQFF. The CDR3 DNA is TGTGCCATCGGAAAACCGGGAGCGGGGGACAATGAGCAGTTCTTC. The chain employs TRBV28 and TRBJ2-1; TRBD2 aligns across 8 bases. The junction had 13 bases not matched to a gene; V was cut back by 10 bases and J by 5 bases. Germline assignment: CDR1 MDHEN and CDR2 SYDVKM. The CDR3 is made up of 15 amino acids.

A few counts support this clonotype. The CDR3 DNA reads as TGTGCCAGCAGTCTGGGGGGACAGATCACTGAAGCTTTCTTT. The encoded protein is CASSLGGQITEAFF. The V call is TRBV12-3 or TRBV12-4, the J call TRBJ1-1, with TRBD1 matching over 7 bases. The CDR3 is 14 amino acids. J lost 4 bases, V lost 5 bases, and 7 bases had no gene match.

The CDR3, as DNA: TGTGCCAGCAGTTTGACCGGAGGGCCGGGCGGGGAGCTGTTTTTT. Translated, it gives CASSLTGGPGGELFF. The chain combines TRBV6-2 or TRBV6-3 with TRBJ2-2; D may be TRBD2 (6 bases). The CDR3 consists of 15 residues. The V and J ends lost 4 bases and 7 bases respectively, with 16 bases between them. Germline CDR1 and CDR2: MNHEY and SVGEGT.

This clonotype was seen more than once but under ten times. The rearrangement links TRBV6-1 to TRBJ1-4; a weak D match, TRBD1 (5 bases). Germline loops: CDR1 MNHNS, CDR2 SASEGT. The CDR3 runs to 14 residues. The CDR3 DNA reads as TGTGTCTGCAGGGACCAGGGTGGCCGTGAAAAACTGTTTTTT. Its protein product is CVCRDQGGREKLFF.

This clonotype was detected a few times. V gene TRBV28 combines with J gene TRBJ2-7; TRBD2 matches at 12 bases. CDR1 is MDHEN and CDR2 is SYDVKM in the germline V gene. The trim removed 10 bases at V and 1 base at J, leaving 2 bases unmatched. CDR3 length: 13 amino acids. This CDR3 is CATTSGGSYEQYF. The CDR3 region has the DNA TGTGCCACAACTAGCGGGGGGTCCTACGAGCAGTACTTC.

For this clonotype: No conserved phenylalanine or tryptophan is present at the end of the CDR3, so a read error is the likely explanation. V usage is TRBV12-3 or TRBV12-4 and J usage is TRBJ1-5, with 7 bases aligning to TRBD1. V dropped 6 bases and J dropped 2; count of bases not matched to a gene: 7. This CDR3 is built from 15 residues. The CDR3 here is CASSQTGVGNQPQHS. The CDR3 DNA is TGTGCCAGCAGCCAAACAGGGGTTGGCAATCAGCCCCAGCATTCT.

This sequence joins TRBV4-2 and TRBJ2-5; 8 bases match TRBD2. This CDR3 is built from 16 residues. The V gene's germline CDR1 is LGHNA and CDR2 YNFKEQ. The trim removed 4 bases at V and 5 bases at J, leaving 12 bases unmatched. The CDR3 DNA follows: TGTGCCAGCAGCCTTAACGACGGTGGCGGGGGGGAGACCCAGTACTTC. Protein: CASSLNDGGGGETQYF.

This sequence joins TRBV18 and TRBJ2-5; possibly TRBD2 for D (5 bases). Per the germline V gene, CDR1 is KGHSH and CDR2 is LQKENI. The CDR3 loop spans 12 amino acids. The V gene lost 8 bases and the J gene lost 5 bases, with 12 bases spanning the gap. The CDR3 protein is CASTRAGETQYF. CDR3 sequence (DNA): TGTGCCAGCACAAGGGCGGGCGAGACCCAGTACTTC.

The genes are TRBV6-2 or TRBV6-3 and TRBJ1-1; a possible D gene is TRBD1 (5 bases). The germline gives CDR1 MNHEY, CDR2 SVGEGT. Trimming took 0 bases from V and 0 from J, leaving 14 bases between them. The CDR3 length is 17 residues. The CDR3 loop reads CASSYSGRDPMNTEAFF. CDR3 nucleotides: TGTGCCAGCAGTTACTCCGGCAGGGATCCAATGAACACTGAAGCTTTCTTT.

For this clonotype: A junction end diverges from the germline sequence, so it may reflect a read error. The chain carries TRBV29-1 and TRBJ2-1, with D hard to call. CDR1 is SQVTM, CDR2 ANQGSEA, per germline. The CDR3 consists of 13 residues. The CDR3 DNA follows: TGCAGCGTCGTTCAGACAAACTACAATGAGCGGTTCTTC. This encodes CSVVQTNYNERFF.

The chain links TRBV5-4 to TRBJ2-7, with D perhaps assigned TRBD1 or TRBD2 (5 bases each). Germline V gives CDR1 SGHNT, CDR2 YYREEE (reference sequence). The CDR3 has 15 amino acids. V was cut by 0 bases and J by 5 bases, with 15 bases left in between. The CDR3 DNA reads TGTGCCAGCAGCTTGGGGGGGACGGCTTGGGACGAGCAGTACTTC. This encodes CASSLGGTAWDEQYF.

The chain is built from TRBV7-9 and TRBJ2-7; D gene ambiguous. Trimming cost V 1 base and J 4 bases, with 11 bases left between them. The CDR3 is 14 amino acids. Germline CDR1 reads SEHNR; CDR2 reads FQNEAQ (reference sequence). The CDR3 is CASSLGIGLYEQYF. DNA for the CDR3: TGTGCCAGCAGCTTAGGAATAGGGTTGTACGAGCAGTACTTC.

On this clonotype itself: A much larger clone differs from this one at a single base, so this may be a read error. The rearrangement joins TRBV28 to TRBJ2-7; TRBD2 aligns across 8 bases. The CDR3 totals 15 residues. The junction had 9 bases not matched to a gene; V was cut back by 5 bases and J by 3 bases. Germline loops: CDR1 MDHEN, CDR2 SYDVKM. CDR3 coding DNA: TGTGCCAGCAGTGTCTTCGGGGGGGCCGACTACGAGCAGTACTTC. This translates into CASSVFGGADYEQYF. Supplemented by reference TRBV28 and TRBJ2-7, the full variable domain reads DVKVTQSSRYLVKRTGEKVFLECVQDMDHENMFWYRQDPGLGLRLIYFSYDVKMKEKGDIPEGYSVSREKKERFSLILESASTNQTSMYLCASSVFGGADYEQYFGPGTRLTVT.

This clonotype was seen more than once but under ten times. This sequence joins TRBV4-1 and TRBJ2-3, with TRBD2 matching over 8 bases. V trimming: 1 base; J trimming: 6 bases; junction bases outside the gene matches: 12. This CDR3 has 17 residues. Germline-derived CDR1 and CDR2 are MGHRA and YSYEKL. CDR3 DNA sequence: TGCGCCAGCAGCCAAGTTCCGGGACTAGAGGTCCGGGATACGCAGTATTTT. Protein product: CASSQVPGLEVRDTQYF.

In its sample, this clonotype was seen a few times. The genes are TRBV6-5 and TRBJ1-2, with 9 bases matching TRBD1. The junction had 18 bases not matched to a gene; V was cut back by 3 bases and J by 4 bases. The CDR3 runs 19 residues. The germline CDR1 and CDR2 sequences are MNHEY and SVGAGI. The CDR3 reads CASSYDPSLTGGNIYGYTF. CDR3 in DNA: TGTGCCAGCAGTTATGACCCCTCCCTGACAGGGGGGAATATCTATGGCTACACCTTC.

This clonotype has a handful of counts. The chain combines TRBV10-3 with TRBJ2-7; D call uncertain. Trimming removed 8 bases from V and 0 bases from J, with 11 bases in between. This CDR3 is 13 amino acids long. Germline lookup yields CDR1 ENHRY and CDR2 SYGVKD. CDR3 coding DNA: TGTGCCATCTCCTCGGGTCCCTCCTACGAGCAGTACTTC. It encodes CAISSGPSYEQYF.

On this clonotype itself: This sequence may be a read error, since a much larger clone differs from it by one base. V gene TRBV29-1 combines with J gene TRBJ2-2, with no clear D. The germline CDR1 and CDR2 sequences are SQVTM and ANQGSEA. The CDR3 consists of 12 residues. In DNA, the CDR3 is TGCAACGTTAAGGATAACACCGGGGAGCTGTTTTTT. It yields the protein CNVKDNTGELFF.

This clonotype was counted ten times or more. The chain has TRBV12-3 or TRBV12-4 and TRBJ1-5; D unclear. CDR3 length: 14 amino acids. The V and J ends lost 7 bases and 0 bases respectively, with 10 bases between them. CDR3 region: CASTAGYSNQPQHF. The CDR3 DNA sequence: TGTGCCAGCACGGCCGGGTATAGCAATCAGCCCCAGCATTTT.